This T cell receptor beta chain was sequenced for a study of T cell responses to AZD1222 COVID-19 vaccine. The overall study: Second-dose recipients at about 4 or about 12 weeks were treated as one pooled group.

Method: immunoSEQ multiplex PCR; TCRdb's copy keeps in-frame clones and lacks some. Of 150,000 or so clones in the sample, 89% were seen once. With regard to this clone: Its antigen is undetermined.

General study results and limits: Vaccine-associated CD4 TCRs ranged over spike, dominating at 160-218 and 743-854.

The sample in question was peripheral blood, obtained on day 0 of AZD1222 vaccination. This TCR was recovered from an adult in good health.

The CDR3 DNA follows: TGTGCCAGCAGCCCTAGCGGGGGATCCTACAATGAGCAGTTCTTC. This gives the protein CASSPSGGSYNEQFF. The rearrangement links TRBV6-2 or TRBV6-3 to TRBJ2-1; 10 bases fit TRBD2. This CDR3 region has 15 residues. CDR1 is MNHEY, CDR2 SVGEGT, per germline. V was pared by 6 bases and J by 1 base, with 3 bases of the junction left unmatched.